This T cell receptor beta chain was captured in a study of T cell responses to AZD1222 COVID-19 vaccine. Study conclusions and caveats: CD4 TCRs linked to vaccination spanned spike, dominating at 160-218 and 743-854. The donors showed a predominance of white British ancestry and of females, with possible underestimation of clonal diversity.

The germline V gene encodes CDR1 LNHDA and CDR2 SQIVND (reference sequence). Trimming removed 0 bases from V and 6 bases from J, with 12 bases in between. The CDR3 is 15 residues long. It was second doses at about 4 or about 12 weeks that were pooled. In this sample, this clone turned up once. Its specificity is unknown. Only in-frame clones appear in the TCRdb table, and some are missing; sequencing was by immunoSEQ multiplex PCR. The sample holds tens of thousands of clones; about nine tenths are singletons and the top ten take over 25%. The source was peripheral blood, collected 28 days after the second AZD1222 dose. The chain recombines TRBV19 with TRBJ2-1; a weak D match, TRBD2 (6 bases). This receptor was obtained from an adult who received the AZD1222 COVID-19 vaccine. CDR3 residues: CASSIETRRSNEQFF. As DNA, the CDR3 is TGTGCCAGTAGTATAGAGACTAGGAGATCCAATGAGCAGTTCTTC. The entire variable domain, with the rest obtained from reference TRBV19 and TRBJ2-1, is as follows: DGGITQSPKYLFRKEGQNVTLSCEQNLNHDAMYWYRQDPGQGLRLIYYSQIVNDFQKGDIAEGYSVSREKKESFPLTVTSAQKNPTAFYLCASSIETRRSNEQFFGPGTRLTVL.